This is a list of T cell receptor beta chains from one sample in a study of blood T cell repertoires in COVID-19. The assay was immunoSEQ multiplex PCR, and TCRdb's table has in-frame clones only and misses some. The sample lists 350,000 to 500,000 clones; around nine tenths were seen once. Input material: PBMCs or T cells enriched from blood (not recorded which). The receptors shown here come from a woman under 30 who had been exposed to COVID-19. The CDR3 runs from the conserved cysteine through the conserved F or W. D genes are given only for firm matches. Rows give clone size only sometimes, using once, few, many, or a class for an expanded clone.

>TRBD1|NA|TRBJ1-1|TRBV11-2
CASSLGQGNTEAFF
TGTGCCAGCAGCCTGGGACAGGGAAACACTGAAGCTTTCTTT
>NA|NA|TRBJ2-7|TRBV28
CASSSMGPPTYEQYF
TGTGCCAGCAGTTCCATGGGGCCTCCCACCTACGAGCAGTACTTC
>NA|NA|TRBJ1-2|TRBV9
CASSVGGQSPYGYTF
TGTGCCAGCAGCGTCGGGGGGCAATCTCCCTATGGCTACACCTTC
>TRBD2|NA|TRBJ2-1|TRBV3-1/TRBV3-2
CASSPKGATSGDNEQFF
TGTGCCAGCAGCCCAAAGGGCGCGACTAGCGGAGACAATGAGCAGTTCTTC
>NA|NA|TRBJ1-1|TRBV4-3
CASSQVGGLNTEAFF
TGCGCCAGCAGCCAAGTTGGCGGATTGAACACTGAAGCTTTCTTT
>NA|NA|TRBJ1-3|TRBV28
CASSLVDSFSGNTIYF
TGTGCCAGCAGTTTGGTTGACAGTTTCTCTGGAAACACCATATATTTT
>NA|few|TRBJ1-6|TRBV28
CASSFQTETPDSPLHF
TGTGCCAGCAGTTTTCAAACAGAAACACCCGATTCACCCCTCCACTTT
>TRBD1|NA|TRBJ2-7|TRBV7-9
CASTGQGAYEQYF
TGTGCCAGCACCGGACAGGGGGCCTACGAGCAGTACTTC
>TRBD2|NA|TRBJ2-1|TRBV24-1
CATSDPSGNLYNEQFF
TGTGCCACCAGTGACCCTAGCGGGAACCTTTACAATGAGCAGTTCTTC
>NA|NA|TRBJ1-6|TRBV6-1
CASSDLFGRLGKDSPLHF
TGTGCCAGCAGTGATCTGTTTGGGAGACTGGGAAAGGATTCACCCCTCCACTTT
>TRBD1|NA|TRBJ1-6|TRBV7-9
CASSLAASRDRGDSPLHF
TGTGCCAGCAGCTTAGCGGCTTCGCGGGACAGGGGAGATTCACCCCTCCACTTT
>TRBD1|few|TRBJ2-7|TRBV7-9
CASSGRDSSYEQYF
TGTGCCAGCAGCGGCCGGGACAGCTCCTACGAGCAGTACTTC
>NA|few|TRBJ1-5|TRBV19
CASISGYSNQPQHF
TGTGCCAGTATCTCGGGTTATAGCAATCAGCCCCAGCATTTT
>NA|NA|TRBJ1-1|TRBV12-3/TRBV12-4
CASSSTPEAFF
TGTGCCAGCAGTTCCACTCCTGAAGCTTTCTTT
>NA|NA|TRBJ1-2|TRBV28
CASSFGSSSSNYGYTF
TGTGCCAGCAGTTTCGGCAGTAGCTCTTCTAACTATGGCTACACCTTC
>NA|NA|TRBJ2-2|TRBV7-9
CASSLGGVNTGELFF
TGTGCCAGCAGCTTAGGGGGGGTGAACACCGGGGAGCTGTTTTTT
>NA|NA|TRBJ1-5|TRBV6-1
CASSEAHRLAYNQPQHF
TGTGCCAGCAGTGAAGCGCACCGACTAGCTTACAATCAGCCCCAGCATTTT